Shown below are 2 T cell receptor beta chains from a single sample sequenced in a study of breast tumors, draining lymph nodes, adjacent tissues. Samples came from axillary lymph nodes draining the breast cancer. Each CDR3 protein gets one entry after TCRdb re-called the multiplex PCR reads with MiXCR. The sample records 140,000 or so distinct CDR3 sequences, less than 35% being singletons. Sequencing was carried out using axillary lymph node tissue. These receptors were taken from a female donor with breast cancer. Some clones in this sample may be carry-over from other donors' samples.

The table lists this clonotype with many counts. V is TRBV25-1 and J is TRBJ1-2; no definite D call. The germline gives CDR1 MGHDK, CDR2 SYGVNS. This CDR3 is 10 amino acids long. V was pared by 11 bases and J by 4 bases, with 8 bases between. The CDR3 DNA reads TGTGCCGGAAGTACCTATGGCTACACCTTC. It yields the protein CAGSTYGYTF.

A note on this clonotype: A read error may be the cause here, since a much bigger clone is one base away. The rearrangement links TRBV3-1 to TRBJ2-1, with D perhaps TRBD1 or TRBD2 (5 bases each). This CDR3 spans 13 amino acids. CDR1 is LGHDT, CDR2 YNNKEL, per germline (reference sequence). The CDR3 coding sequence is TGTGCCTGCAGCCTTGGGACCGCGATTGAGCAGTTCTTC. Translated: CACSLGTAIEQFF.